The 10 T cell receptor beta chains below come from one sample, sequenced in a study of long-term antiretroviral therapy in people with HIV. The authors ran the immunoSEQ assay, v3.0, at survey level. Data came from immunoSEQ multiplex PCR; TCRdb stores just in-frame clones and leaves some out. The table lists tens of thousands of clones, about 90% of them singletons. This specimen was unsorted PBMCs, taken around 4.5 years after starting antiretroviral therapy. The receptors were gathered from a man aged 25-45 years with HIV.

The rearrangement joins TRBV20-1 to TRBJ2-4; a weak D match, TRBD2 (5 bases). Germline CDR1 and CDR2: DFQATT and SNEGSKA (reference sequence). Trimming took 3 bases from V and 8 from J, leaving 5 bases between them. This CDR3 region has 10 residues. In nucleotides, the CDR3 is TGCAGTGCTAGCGGGGACATTCAGTACTTC. This gives the protein CSASGDIQYF.

A single count supports this clone. The J gene is TRBJ1-4, the V gene TRBV18, with D perhaps TRBD1 (6 bases). Germline assignment: CDR1 KGHSH and CDR2 LQKENI. Between the trimmed V and J ends, which lost 3 bases and 6 bases, there was a span of 20 bases. This CDR3 comprises 17 residues. The CDR3 DNA sequence: TGTGCCAGCTCACCCCTAAGTCGGGGGCGCAGCTATGAAAAACTGTTTTTT. Translating it yields CASSPLSRGRSYEKLFF. Filled out from reference TRBV18 and TRBJ1-4, the complete variable domain reads NAGVMQNPRHLVRRRGQEARLRCSPMKGHSHVYWYRQLPEEGLKFMVYLQKENIIDESGMPKERFSAEFPKEGPSILRIQQVVRGDSAAYFCASSPLSRGRSYEKLFFGSGTQLSVL.

The rearrangement links TRBV19 to TRBJ1-2; TRBD1 aligns across 9 bases. The CDR3 totals 13 residues. V shed 6 bases and J 7 bases; nucleotides not matched to a gene: 6. Germline CDR1 LNHDA, CDR2 SQIVND (reference sequence). CDR3 nucleotides: TGTGCCAGTAGGGGGACAGGGCTTCCTGGCTACACCTTC. Encoded protein: CASRGTGLPGYTF.

The chain uses TRBV7-9 and TRBJ2-1; 10 bases are a match to TRBD2. Germline values: CDR1 SEHNR, CDR2 FQNEAQ (reference sequence). J gave up 7 bases and V 5 bases, and 11 bases lay outside the gene matches. The CDR3 spans 16 residues. Here the CDR3 reads CASSPLAGALPNEQFF. The DNA of the CDR3 is TGTGCCAGCAGCCCCCTAGCGGGGGCCCTTCCTAATGAGCAGTTCTTC.

The chain combines TRBV7-9 with TRBJ1-3; a possible D gene is TRBD1 (6 bases). Germline V gives CDR1 SEHNR, CDR2 FQNEAQ (reference sequence). Trimming stripped 8 bases from V and 2 bases from J, with 13 bases between. The CDR3 runs to 14 residues. CDR3 region: CASSSGATGNTIYF. The DNA of the CDR3 is TGTGCCAGCTCTTCGGGGGCAACTGGAAACACCATATATTTT.

CDR3 loop: CASSQGSGRASGELFF. For the CDR3, the DNA is TGCGCCAGCAGCCAAGGAAGCGGGAGGGCGTCCGGGGAGCTGTTTTTT. The gene calls are TRBV4-3 and TRBJ2-2; 10 positions match TRBD2. The CDR3 is 16 amino acids. CDR1 and CDR2 from the germline V gene are LGHNA and YSLEER. V shed 1 base and J 6 bases; nucleotides not matched to a gene: 5.

The J gene is TRBJ1-1, the V gene TRBV2; 8 nucleotides agree with TRBD1. The germline V gene has CDR1 SNHLY and CDR2 FYNNEI. Germline trimming cut 4 bases from V and 4 bases from J; bases unmatched to any gene: 11. The CDR3 is 16 amino acids. The CDR3, as DNA: TGTGCCAGCAGTGGATTTCAGGGGGCGGGGACCACTGAAGCTTTCTTT. Protein product: CASSGFQGAGTTEAFF.

The CDR3 loop reads CASTQGGGLSDTQYF. Here the CDR3 DNA reads TGTGCCAGTACCCAGGGGGGGGGCCTTTCAGATACGCAGTATTTT. V gene TRBV19 combines with J gene TRBJ2-3; D could derive from TRBD1 or TRBD2 (7 bases each). Germline V gene lookup returns CDR1 LNHDA and CDR2 SQIVND (reference sequence). The CDR3 has 15 amino acids. Trimming cost V 7 bases and J 4 bases, with 18 bases left between them.

This chain links TRBV7-9 with TRBJ1-1; D gene unclear. From germline, CDR1 is SEHNR and CDR2 FQNEAQ (reference sequence). V was trimmed by 1 base and J by 3 bases, leaving 9 bases between them. This CDR3 has 14 amino acids. As DNA, the CDR3 is TGTGCCAGCAGCTTAGTCTCCCCGGACACTGAAGCTTTCTTT. Encoded protein: CASSLVSPDTEAFF.

The rearrangement uses TRBV19 and TRBJ1-1; perhaps TRBD1 as D (5 bases). From germline, CDR1 is LNHDA and CDR2 SQIVND (reference sequence). The CDR3 is 14 residues long. V was pared by 8 bases and J by 8 bases, with 21 bases between. CDR3 DNA sequence: TGTGCCAGTTCTCGTGGGGCAGGGCCCTTCGAAGCTTTCTTT. Its translation: CASSRGAGPFEAFF.